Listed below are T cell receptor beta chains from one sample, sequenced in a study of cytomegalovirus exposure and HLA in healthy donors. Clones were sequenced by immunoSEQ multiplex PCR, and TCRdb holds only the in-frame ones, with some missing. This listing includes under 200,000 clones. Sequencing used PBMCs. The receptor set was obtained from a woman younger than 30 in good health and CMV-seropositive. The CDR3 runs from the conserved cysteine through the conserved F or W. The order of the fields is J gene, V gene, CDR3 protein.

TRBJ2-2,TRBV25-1,CASSNREFTGELFF
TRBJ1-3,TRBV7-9,CASSLGSSGNTIYF
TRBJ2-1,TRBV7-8,CASSLGGGEQFF
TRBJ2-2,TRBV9,CASSVRSGDTGELFF
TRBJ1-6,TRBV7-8,CASSSQQGLGGSPLHF
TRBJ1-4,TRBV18,CASSRPGQGNEKLFF
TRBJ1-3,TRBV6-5,CASSTSVLNTIYF
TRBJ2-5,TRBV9,CASSVNAGTQYF
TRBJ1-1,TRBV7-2,CASSLTSNMNTEAFF
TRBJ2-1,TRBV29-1,CSAWLAGDEQFF
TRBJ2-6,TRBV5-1,CASSTQGAQSSGANVLTF
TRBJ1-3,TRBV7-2,CASSLSPWGDSGNTIYF
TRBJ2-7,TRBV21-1,CASSNKHYEQYF
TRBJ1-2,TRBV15,CATSRDPTGGCCTF
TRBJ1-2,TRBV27,CASSRDSERRGGYTF
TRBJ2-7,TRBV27,CASRPGQGGEQYF
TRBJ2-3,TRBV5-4,CASSPGTSGVVDTQYF
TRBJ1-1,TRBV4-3,CASSQTTTAMNTEAFF
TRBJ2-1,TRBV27,CASSLGQGAVNEQFF
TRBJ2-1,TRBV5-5,CASSLGRAGAYNEQFF
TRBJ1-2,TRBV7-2,CASSLVGGHSSYGYTF
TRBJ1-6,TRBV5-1,CASSLAGQGYSPLHF
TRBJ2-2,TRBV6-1,CASSAHWTGGSAGELFF
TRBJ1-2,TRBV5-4,CASSLDPVNYGYTF
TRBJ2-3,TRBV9,CASSLTSGGVTDTQYF
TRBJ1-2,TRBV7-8,CASSLARVNYGYTF
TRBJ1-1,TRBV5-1,CASSKDRVNTEAFF
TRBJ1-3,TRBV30,CAWSINRVSSGNTIYF
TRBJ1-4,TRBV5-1,CASSPGTNEKLFF
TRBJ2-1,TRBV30,CAWGVDRALNEQFF
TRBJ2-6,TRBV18,CASSQGLVEGATF
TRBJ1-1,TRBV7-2,CASSPTGRETEAFF
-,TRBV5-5,CASSLPQGASEQYF
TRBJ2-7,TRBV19,CASSLTGGSYEQYF
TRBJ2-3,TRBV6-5,CASRRGGRGTQYF
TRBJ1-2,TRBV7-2,CASSPDRDTYGYTF
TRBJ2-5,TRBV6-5,CASSYGQASQETQYF
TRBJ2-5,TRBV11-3,CASSSDYLQETQYF